These 16 T cell receptor beta chains originate from one sample sequenced in a study of blood T cell repertoires in COVID-19. Clones were sequenced by immunoSEQ multiplex PCR, and TCRdb holds only the in-frame ones, with some missing. This repertoire shows roughly 55,000 clones, approximately 78% found once; its top ten account for around 12%. Sequencing input: peripheral blood. The receptors shown here come from a man older than 75 with acute or convalescent COVID-19.

This rearrangement joins TRBV10-1 to TRBJ2-1, with D possibly matching TRBD1 (7 bases). Germline V gene sequence: CDR1 WNHNN, CDR2 SYGVQD (reference sequence). V lost 3 bases to trimming and J lost 6 bases, with 15 bases between them. The CDR3 runs to 15 residues. CDR3 sequence: CASSDQGGMVNEQFF. The CDR3 DNA reads TGCGCCAGCAGTGATCAGGGGGGCATGGTCAATGAGCAGTTCTTC.

In nucleotides, the CDR3 is TGCAGTGCTAGTTACAACCTTGACGAGCAGTACTTC. Amino acid sequence: CSASYNLDEQYF. The genes are TRBV20-1 and TRBJ2-7; D remains unclear. Per the germline V gene, CDR1 is DFQATT and CDR2 is SNEGSKA (reference sequence). This CDR3 spans 12 amino acids. The V end lost 3 bases, the J end lost 5 bases, and 11 bases lay between the germline ends.

This clone was detected only once. The V gene is TRBV5-1, the J gene TRBJ1-1; D may be TRBD1 (6 bases). The germline V gene encodes CDR1 SGHRS and CDR2 YFSETQ. This CDR3 is 14 amino acids long. V was shortened by 4 bases and J by 1 base, with 11 bases between the two germline ends. CDR3 in amino acids: CASSQLGQNTEAFF. The DNA of the CDR3 is TGCGCCAGCAGCCAGCTGGGACAGAACACTGAAGCTTTCTTT.

The table lists this clone with a count of one. The chain joins TRBV5-1 to TRBJ2-2, with 9 bases lining up with TRBD1. CDR1 SGHRS and CDR2 YFSETQ come from the germline V gene. J gave up 1 base and V 4 bases, and 2 bases lay outside the gene matches. The CDR3 totals 15 residues. The CDR3 DNA reads TGCGCCAGCAGCCGACAGGGGGGGAACACCGGGGAGCTGTTTTTT. Protein product: CASSRQGGNTGELFF.

The CDR3 sequence: CASSLGGGFIHEQFF. The CDR3, as DNA: TGTGCCAGCAGCTTAGGCGGCGGGTTCATTCATGAGCAGTTCTTC. V usage is TRBV11-3 and J usage is TRBJ2-1; possible D gene TRBD2, 5 bases. The CDR3 length is 15 residues. Trimming removed 1 base at V and 8 bases at J, with 15 bases between. CDR1 is SGHNT and CDR2 is YENEEA in the germline V gene.

This chain uses TRBV18 with TRBJ1-1, with TRBD1 identical over 8 bases. The ends lost 3 bases at V and 4 bases at J; junction bases unmatched: 7. Looked up from germline, CDR1 is KGHSH and CDR2 is LQKENI. The CDR3 is made up of 15 amino acids. The CDR3 spells CASSPGQGSTTEAFF. CDR3 coding DNA: TGTGCCAGCTCACCTGGACAGGGTTCGACCACTGAAGCTTTCTTT.

The V and J genes are TRBV19 and TRBJ2-2, with 12 bases fitting TRBD2. Germline CDR1 reads LNHDA; CDR2 reads SQIVND (reference sequence). The CDR3 length is 16 residues. Trimming cost V 6 bases and J 4 bases; bases outside gene matches: 6. This chain's CDR3 is CASSKASGGATGELFF. DNA for the CDR3: TGTGCCAGTAGCAAGGCTAGCGGGGGGGCCACCGGGGAGCTGTTTTTT.

The chain uses TRBV2 and TRBJ2-5; no definite D call. This CDR3 has 13 amino acids. The germline gives CDR1 SNHLY, CDR2 FYNNEI. The ends were cut back, 3 bases at V and 0 bases at J, with 5 bases in the middle. The CDR3 coding sequence is TGTGCCAGCAGTGATCAGTACCAAGAGACCCAGTACTTC. Encoded protein: CASSDQYQETQYF.

J is TRBJ2-5 and V is TRBV27; TRBD2 is a possible D gene (6 bases). V lost 5 bases, J lost 4 bases, and 20 bases lay in between. Germline CDR1 is MNHEY and CDR2 is SMNVEV (reference sequence). CDR3 length: 16 amino acids. The CDR3 is CASSLRAGMDGETQYF. The CDR3 DNA reads as TGTGCCAGCAGTCTCAGGGCGGGAATGGACGGAGAGACCCAGTACTTC.

CDR3: CASSLFFGTSGNAGELFF. The CDR3 DNA is TGTGCCAGCAGTTTATTCTTTGGGACTAGCGGGAATGCCGGGGAGCTGTTTTTT. The gene calls are TRBV28 and TRBJ2-2; 13 bases map to TRBD2. CDR3 length equals 18 residues. CDR1 is MDHEN, CDR2 SYDVKM, per germline. With V trimmed by 1 base and J by 6 bases, 8 bases remained unmatched.

V gene TRBV15 combines with J gene TRBJ2-7; the match to TRBD2 covers 12 bases. V shed 3 bases and J 0 bases; nucleotides not matched to a gene: 6. Germline V CDR1 and CDR2: LNHNV, YYDKDF (reference sequence). This CDR3 has 17 residues. Written as DNA, the CDR3 is TGTGCCACCAGCAGCGGGACTAGCGGGTTGAGCTCCTACGAGCAGTACTTC. It yields the protein CATSSGTSGLSSYEQYF.

This clone is judged medium-sized. The chain couples TRBV10-2 to TRBJ2-2, with 8 bases identical to TRBD1. Germline V lookup: CDR1 WSHSY, CDR2 SAAADI. The ends lost 6 bases at V and 0 bases at J; junction bases unmatched: 0. There are 14 residues in the CDR3. The CDR3 loop is CASRGQANTGELFF. CDR3 nucleotides: TGCGCCAGCAGGGGACAGGCGAACACCGGGGAGCTGTTTTTT.

The J gene is TRBJ1-4, the V gene TRBV7-7; no clear D. Germline CDR1 and CDR2: SSHAT and FNYEAQ (reference sequence). Trimming pared 6 bases from V and 7 bases from J, leaving 18 bases between. This CDR3 is 15 amino acids long. In DNA form, the CDR3 reads TGTGCCAGCAGTTTAAGTGGAGGGTTCGGTGAAAAACTGTTTTTT. It yields the protein CASSLSGGFGEKLFF.

The V gene is TRBV5-1, the J gene TRBJ2-3; D is perhaps TRBD1 (7 bases). V lost 3 bases and J lost 0, with 14 bases in between. Per germline, CDR1 SGHRS and CDR2 YFSETQ. The CDR3 is made up of 16 amino acids. The CDR3 nucleotides read TGCGCCAGCAGCTCAGGGGGGAGGCTGAGCACAGATACGCAGTATTTT. Amino acids: CASSSGGRLSTDTQYF.

About this clone: The sample carries other DNA sequences with the same CDR3. The genes are TRBV5-1 and TRBJ1-1; 7 positions match TRBD1. Germline CDR1 and CDR2: SGHRS and YFSETQ. The V gene end was trimmed by 1 base and the J gene end by 5 bases; junction bases not matched to a gene: 5. The CDR3 extends over 14 amino acids. This chain's CDR3 is CASSLWAGGTEAFF. The CDR3, as DNA: TGCGCCAGCAGCTTGTGGGCAGGGGGAACTGAAGCTTTCTTT. Full variable domain (missing parts from reference TRBV5-1 and TRBJ1-1): KAGVTQTPRYLIKTRGQQVTLSCSPISGHRSVSWYQQTPGQGLQFLFEYFSETQRNKGNFPGRFSGRQFSNSRSEMNVSTLELGDSALYLCASSLWAGGTEAFFGQGTRLTVV.

The chain uses TRBV24-1 and TRBJ2-3; tentative D call: TRBD1 (6 bases). V was shortened by 3 bases and J by 7 bases, with 16 bases between the two germline ends. CDR3 length: 15 residues. Germline V gene data show CDR1 as KGHDR and CDR2 as SFDVKD. CDR3 nucleotides: TGTGCCACCAGTGATCCCCAGGGGAGTACGCATACGCAGTATTTT. Translation: CATSDPQGSTHTQYF.